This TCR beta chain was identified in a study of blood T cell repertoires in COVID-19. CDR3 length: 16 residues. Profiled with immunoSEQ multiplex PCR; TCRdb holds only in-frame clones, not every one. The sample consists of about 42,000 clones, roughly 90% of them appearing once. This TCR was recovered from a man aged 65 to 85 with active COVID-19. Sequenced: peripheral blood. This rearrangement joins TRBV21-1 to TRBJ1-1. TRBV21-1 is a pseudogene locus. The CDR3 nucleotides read TGTGCCAGCAGCAAAGTGAGGCGGGCAGGGAACACTGAAGCTTTCTTT. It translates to CASSKVRRAGNTEAFF.